A selection of T cell receptor beta chains follows, all from one sample in a study of shared clonotypes between healthy human individuals. The protocol was immunoSEQ multiplex PCR, while the TCRdb copy is restricted to in-frame clones and leaves out a portion. The repertoire holds about 680,000 clones, with about 92% as singletons. Sequenced: naive CD8+ T cells sorted from blood. The receptor source for this set is a man aged 30 to 39 in good health. CDR3s include the opening cysteine and the closing phenylalanine or tryptophan. The order of the fields is CDR3 protein, D gene, J gene, V gene. The D gene is left open where the match is weak.

CDR3aa: CASSIGGRTYEQYF
d_gene: .
j_gene: TRBJ2-7
v_gene: TRBV7-9

CDR3aa: CASSVDRGNEQFF
d_gene: .
j_gene: TRBJ2-1
v_gene: TRBV9

CDR3aa: CASSLGHPDTQYF
d_gene: .
j_gene: TRBJ2-3
v_gene: TRBV7-9

CDR3aa: CASTSEGNIQYF
d_gene: .
j_gene: TRBJ2-4
v_gene: TRBV27

CDR3aa: CASSQVTSGRSYEQYF
d_gene: TRBD2
j_gene: .
v_gene: TRBV4-1

CDR3aa: CASSLVSGSYEQYF
d_gene: .
j_gene: TRBJ2-7
v_gene: TRBV5-1

CDR3aa: CSVDSDRPNTEAFF
d_gene: .
j_gene: TRBJ1-1
v_gene: TRBV29-1

CDR3aa: CASSIAQALMNTEAFF
d_gene: .
j_gene: TRBJ1-1
v_gene: TRBV19

CDR3aa: CASSSTLFPSYEQYF
d_gene: .
j_gene: TRBJ2-7
v_gene: TRBV7-9

CDR3aa: CASSLEGGSSYNEQFF
d_gene: TRBD2
j_gene: TRBJ2-1
v_gene: TRBV11-2

CDR3aa: CASSLVTVYEQYF
d_gene: .
j_gene: TRBJ2-7
v_gene: TRBV11-2

CDR3aa: CASSIEGTYEQYF
d_gene: .
j_gene: TRBJ2-7
v_gene: TRBV19

CDR3aa: CASHRELYNEQFF
d_gene: .
j_gene: TRBJ2-1
v_gene: TRBV28

CDR3aa: CASSQESDRSYYEQYF
d_gene: .
j_gene: TRBJ2-7
v_gene: TRBV4-1

CDR3aa: CASSEAGPGTGELFF
d_gene: .
j_gene: TRBJ2-2
v_gene: TRBV6-1

CDR3aa: CASSLNRDFPLGTQPQHF
d_gene: .
j_gene: TRBJ1-5
v_gene: TRBV4-3

CDR3aa: CASSVYGSTDTQYF
d_gene: .
j_gene: TRBJ2-3
v_gene: TRBV9

CDR3aa: CASTANPTLILSYEQYF
d_gene: .
j_gene: TRBJ2-7
v_gene: TRBV28

CDR3aa: CASRLTAEFDYTF
d_gene: .
j_gene: TRBJ1-2
v_gene: TRBV2

CDR3aa: CSVEEGKETQYF
d_gene: .
j_gene: TRBJ2-5
v_gene: TRBV29-1

CDR3aa: CASSDVSGAGGYTGELFF
d_gene: .
j_gene: TRBJ2-2
v_gene: TRBV4-1

CDR3aa: CASSPAGGQRIYEQYF
d_gene: .
j_gene: TRBJ2-7
v_gene: TRBV27

CDR3aa: CASSQIPGLVLEQYF
d_gene: TRBD2
j_gene: TRBJ2-7
v_gene: TRBV4-1

CDR3aa: CASSSDRTSYEQYF
d_gene: TRBD1
j_gene: TRBJ2-7
v_gene: TRBV27

CDR3aa: CASTGQGTYEQYF
d_gene: TRBD1
j_gene: TRBJ2-7
v_gene: TRBV27

CDR3aa: CASSPPGLAGGNQQFF
d_gene: TRBD2
j_gene: TRBJ2-1
v_gene: TRBV4-1

CDR3aa: CASSLSETQYF
d_gene: .
j_gene: TRBJ2-5
v_gene: TRBV11-2

CDR3aa: CASLGSYNEQFF
d_gene: .
j_gene: TRBJ2-1
v_gene: TRBV2

CDR3aa: CASIPRRADTGELFF
d_gene: .
j_gene: TRBJ2-2
v_gene: TRBV7-9

CDR3aa: CASSPSSEAGAYNEQFF
d_gene: TRBD2
j_gene: TRBJ2-1
v_gene: TRBV11-2

CDR3aa: CAISESGGLVEQFF
d_gene: .
j_gene: TRBJ2-1
v_gene: TRBV10-3

CDR3aa: CASSQDEYYNEQFF
d_gene: .
j_gene: TRBJ2-1
v_gene: TRBV4-1

CDR3aa: CASSLASVGDTGELFF
d_gene: .
j_gene: TRBJ2-2
v_gene: TRBV5-1

CDR3aa: CASTYPRTSGTGELFF
d_gene: TRBD2
j_gene: TRBJ2-2
v_gene: TRBV19

CDR3aa: CASSPRGVASGRATDTQYF
d_gene: TRBD2
j_gene: TRBJ2-3
v_gene: TRBV5-1

CDR3aa: CASSQDPSGTSTDTQYF
d_gene: TRBD2
j_gene: TRBJ2-3
v_gene: TRBV4-3

CDR3aa: CASSQEGGNGGYTF
d_gene: .
j_gene: TRBJ1-2
v_gene: TRBV4-1

CDR3aa: CASSSGTGSYEQYF
d_gene: TRBD1
j_gene: TRBJ2-7
v_gene: TRBV11-2

CDR3aa: CASSTQSAGYF
d_gene: .
j_gene: TRBJ2-3
v_gene: TRBV28

CDR3aa: CASSSRTGVGEQFF
d_gene: TRBD1
j_gene: TRBJ2-1
v_gene: TRBV28

CDR3aa: CASSLTSGPEQFF
d_gene: TRBD2
j_gene: TRBJ2-1
v_gene: TRBV7-9

CDR3aa: CASRLEGGLAGDYEQFF
d_gene: TRBD2
j_gene: TRBJ2-1
v_gene: TRBV5-5